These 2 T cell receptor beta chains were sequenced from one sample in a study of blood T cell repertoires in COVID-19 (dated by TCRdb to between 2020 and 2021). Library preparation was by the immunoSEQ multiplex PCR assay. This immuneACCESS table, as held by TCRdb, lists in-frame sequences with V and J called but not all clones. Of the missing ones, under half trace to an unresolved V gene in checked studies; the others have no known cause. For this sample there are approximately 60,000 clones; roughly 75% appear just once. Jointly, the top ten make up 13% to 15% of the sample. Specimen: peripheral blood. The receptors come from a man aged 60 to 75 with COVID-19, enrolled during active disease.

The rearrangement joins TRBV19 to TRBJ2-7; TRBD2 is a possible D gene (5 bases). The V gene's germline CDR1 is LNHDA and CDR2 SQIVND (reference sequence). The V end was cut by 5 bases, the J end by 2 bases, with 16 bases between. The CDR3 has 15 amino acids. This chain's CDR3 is CASSSGLGFTYEQYF. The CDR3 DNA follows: TGTGCCAGTAGTTCTGGACTGGGATTTACCTACGAGCAGTACTTC.

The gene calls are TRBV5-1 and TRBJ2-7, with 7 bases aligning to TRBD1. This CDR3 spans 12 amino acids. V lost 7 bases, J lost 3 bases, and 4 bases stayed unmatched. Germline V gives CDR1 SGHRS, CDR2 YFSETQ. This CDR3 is CASRDSHYEQYF. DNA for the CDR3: TGCGCCAGCCGGGACAGTCACTACGAGCAGTACTTC.